These 31 T cell receptor beta chains originate from one sample sequenced in a study of T cells after yellow fever vaccination. TCRdb redid the calling of the 5' RACE reads with MiXCR, one entry per CDR3 protein. The repertoire holds hundreds of thousands of distinct CDR3 sequences, with approximately 21% as singletons. This specimen was PBMCs, taken 15 days after the yellow fever booster vaccination. These receptors were taken from a man aged 30-40 years who received the YFV17D yellow fever vaccine.

This clonotype was seen a handful of times. This chain links TRBV5-1 with TRBJ2-1; perhaps TRBD1 as D (5 bases). The V gene's germline CDR1 is SGHRS and CDR2 YFSETQ. V lost 4 bases, J lost 2 bases, and 16 bases lay in between. The CDR3 extends over 16 amino acids. The CDR3 here is CASSPYWTSPYNEQFF. CDR3 sequence (DNA): TGCGCCAGCAGCCCCTACTGGACAAGCCCCTACAATGAGCAGTTCTTC.

This clonotype was recorded a few times. V usage is TRBV7-2 and J usage is TRBJ2-1; TRBD1 matches 7 bases. The CDR3 is 15 residues long. CDR1 SGHTA and CDR2 FQGNSA come from the germline V gene. J was trimmed by 6 bases and V by 4 bases; bases with no gene match: 9. CDR3 bases: TGTGCCAGCAGCTACAGTGGGACAGCTCCCAATGAGCAGTTCTTC. Translated, it gives CASSYSGTAPNEQFF.

V usage is TRBV2 and J usage is TRBJ2-7; 7 positions agree with TRBD1. The CDR3 is 14 residues long. The germline gives CDR1 SNHLY, CDR2 FYNNEI. V gave up 5 bases and J gave up 4 bases; unmatched junction bases: 8. CDR3 DNA: TGTGCCAGCAGTCAGGGACAGACACATTACGAGCAGTACTTC. Residues: CASSQGQTHYEQYF.

V and J are TRBV9 and TRBJ1-4; weak D call: TRBD1 (6 bases). Germline V gives CDR1 SGDLS, CDR2 YYNGEE. Trimming pared 4 bases from V and 7 bases from J, leaving 8 bases between. The CDR3 covers 12 residues. This CDR3 reads CASSTGSEKLFF. The CDR3 region has the DNA TGTGCCAGCAGCACAGGGAGTGAAAAACTGTTTTTT.

V gene TRBV20-1 combines with J gene TRBJ2-5; 11 bases are shared with TRBD2. The V gene's germline CDR1 is DFQATT and CDR2 SNEGSKA (reference sequence). This CDR3 region has 12 residues. Written as DNA, the CDR3 is TGCAGCGGGACTAGCGGTCAAGAGACCCAGTACTTC. Amino acid sequence: CSGTSGQETQYF.

The J gene is TRBJ1-1, the V gene TRBV25-1; D perhaps matches TRBD1 (5 bases). Trimming stripped 4 bases from V and 1 base from J, with 16 bases between. This CDR3 region has 16 residues. Germline CDR1 MGHDK, CDR2 SYGVNS. The CDR3 loop reads CASSARRGGTNTEAFF. The CDR3 nucleotides read TGTGCCAGCAGTGCGCGCCGTGGGGGGACGAACACTGAAGCTTTCTTT.

This clonotype was observed at least ten times. This chain joins TRBV5-1 and TRBJ1-2; D might be TRBD1 (6 bases). CDR3 length: 15 amino acids. V was shortened by 6 bases and J by 0 bases, with 15 bases between the two germline ends. Germline CDR1 SGHRS, CDR2 YFSETQ. This CDR3 is CASTSRGRSNYGYTF. The CDR3 bases are TGCGCCAGCACCTCCAGGGGCAGGTCTAACTATGGCTACACCTTC. Together with reference TRBV5-1 and TRBJ1-2, the CDR3 gives the full variable domain: KAGVTQTPRYLIKTRGQQVTLSCSPISGHRSVSWYQQTPGQGLQFLFEYFSETQRNKGNFPGRFSGRQFSNSRSEMNVSTLELGDSALYLCASTSRGRSNYGYTFGSGTRLTVV.

This clonotype occurred a few times. The chain links TRBV6-2 or TRBV6-3 to TRBJ2-7; D could derive from TRBD1 or TRBD2 (5 bases each). V was trimmed by 2 bases and J by 3 bases, leaving 11 bases between them. Germline V gene data show CDR1 as MNHEY and CDR2 as SVGEGT. This CDR3 has 14 amino acids. CDR3: CASSYQAGSYEQYF. For the CDR3, the DNA is TGTGCCAGCAGTTACCAGGCAGGGAGCTACGAGCAGTACTTC.

This clonotype was observed a few times. The chain has TRBV7-2 and TRBJ2-3; no clear D. The ends were cut back, 1 base at V and 2 bases at J, with 16 bases in the middle. CDR3 length: 17 amino acids. The germline V gene has CDR1 SGHTA and CDR2 FQGNSA. CDR3 in amino acids: CASSLVVLYGYTDTQYF. CDR3 in DNA: TGTGCCAGCAGCTTAGTCGTACTCTATGGTTACACAGATACGCAGTATTTT.

This clonotype came up a few times. The rearrangement joins TRBV20-1 to TRBJ2-5, with 8 bases matching TRBD1. Trimming removed 6 bases from V and 1 base from J; junction bases left unmatched: 4. CDR1 is DFQATT, CDR2 SNEGSKA, per germline (reference sequence). The CDR3 extends over 13 amino acids. CDR3 region: CSAQDRAQETQYF. CDR3 in DNA: TGCAGTGCCCAGGACAGGGCCCAAGAGACCCAGTACTTC.

A few counts support this clonotype. The chain joins TRBV12-3 or TRBV12-4 to TRBJ2-3; D not certain. This CDR3 comprises 15 residues. The V gene lost 3 bases and the J gene lost 1 base, with 11 bases spanning the gap. The CDR3 reads CASSFSHRGTDTQYF. The CDR3 DNA is TGTGCCAGCAGTTTCAGCCACAGAGGCACAGATACGCAGTATTTT.

The sample holds a few counts of this clonotype. The chain combines TRBV3-1 with TRBJ2-3, with TRBD2 matching 8 bases. Losses at the gene ends were 4 bases for V and 1 base for J; bases not matched to a gene: 10. The CDR3 is made up of 17 amino acids. Germline-derived CDR1 and CDR2 are LGHDT and YNNKEL (reference sequence). The CDR3 bases are TGTGCCAGCAGCCCTGGACTAGCCGTCTCTGGCACAGATACGCAGTATTTT. Residues: CASSPGLAVSGTDTQYF.

The V and J genes are TRBV9 and TRBJ2-2, with 10 nucleotides matching TRBD2. The CDR3 is 15 amino acids. Germline values: CDR1 SGDLS, CDR2 YYNGEE. The V gene end was trimmed by 0 bases and the J gene end by 5 bases; junction bases not matched to a gene: 1. The CDR3 sequence: CASSVELAGTGELFF. The DNA of the CDR3 is TGTGCCAGCAGCGTAGAACTAGCGGGGACCGGGGAGCTGTTTTTT.

There are a few counts of this clonotype. The chain couples TRBV12-3 or TRBV12-4 to TRBJ2-7; D gene uncertain. Trimming took off 5 bases at V and 4 bases at J, with 12 bases between the two ends. The CDR3 extends over 13 amino acids. The CDR3 loop reads CASSPPAVYEQYF. The CDR3 DNA reads TGTGCCAGCAGTCCCCCCGCGGTTTACGAGCAGTACTTC.

This clonotype was seen a few times. The V and J genes are TRBV21-1 and TRBJ1-3; the D segment call TRBD1 is taken from the table without a DNA check. TRBV21-1 is shown as a pseudogene. The CDR3 consists of 15 residues. DNA of the CDR3: TGTGCCAGCAGATACGAGACAGGGTCTGGAAACACCATATATTTT. Residues: CASRYETGSGNTIYF.

V gene TRBV18 combines with J gene TRBJ2-7, with 11 bases lining up with TRBD1. The ends lost 1 base at V and 6 bases at J; junction bases unmatched: 8. The CDR3 is made up of 16 amino acids. Germline CDR1 KGHSH, CDR2 LQKENI. DNA for the CDR3: TGTGCCAGCTCACCACTCTCCAGGACAGGGGGCGCCGAGCAGTACTTC. Amino acid sequence: CASSPLSRTGGAEQYF.

The CDR3 is CASSLSSGTETQYF. The CDR3, as DNA: TGTGCCAGCAGCTTGTCAAGCGGGACTGAGACCCAGTACTTC. The gene calls are TRBV5-5 and TRBJ2-5, with 7 bases identical to TRBD2. Germline V gene data show CDR1 as SGHKS and CDR2 as YYEKEE (reference sequence). Trimming took 1 base from V and 5 from J; bases not matched to a gene: 5. The CDR3 consists of 14 residues.

The chain carries TRBV20-1 and TRBJ2-7; maybe TRBD2 (5 bases). From germline, CDR1 is DFQATT and CDR2 SNEGSKA (reference sequence). Trimming cost V 0 bases and J 3 bases, with 18 bases left between them. The CDR3 covers 16 residues. In DNA, the CDR3 is TGCAGTGCTAGAGATGAGGGCAGGTTGGCCCACTACGAGCAGTACTTC. This gives the protein CSARDEGRLAHYEQYF.

The rearrangement joins TRBV24-1 to TRBJ2-2; D possibly matches TRBD1 or TRBD2 (5 bases each). The CDR3 loop spans 18 amino acids. The germline V gene has CDR1 KGHDR and CDR2 SFDVKD. Trimming took off 7 bases at V and 4 bases at J, with 24 bases between the two ends. The CDR3 DNA reads TGTGCCACCAGCGGGGTCACCGGGTCTGGGGCGAGCACCGGGGAGCTGTTTTTT. It codes for CATSGVTGSGASTGELFF.

V usage is TRBV18 and J usage is TRBJ2-6; no clear D. V shed 2 bases and J shed 0 bases, with 11 bases lying between them. This CDR3 has 17 amino acids. CDR1 is KGHSH and CDR2 is LQKENI in the germline V gene. The CDR3 reads CASSPRDRNSGANVLTF. The DNA for the CDR3 is TGTGCCAGCTCACCAAGGGATAGGAACTCTGGGGCCAACGTCCTGACTTTC. Full variable domain (remainder filled in from reference TRBV18 and TRBJ2-6): NAGVMQNPRHLVRRRGQEARLRCSPMKGHSHVYWYRQLPEEGLKFMVYLQKENIIDESGMPKERFSAEFPKEGPSILRIQQVVRGDSAAYFCASSPRDRNSGANVLTFGAGSRLTVL.

The chain links TRBV12-3 or TRBV12-4 to TRBJ2-3, with 8 bases matching TRBD1. This CDR3 contains 16 residues. V shed 6 bases and J 4 bases; nucleotides not matched to a gene: 12. The CDR3 nucleotides are TGTGCCAGCAGCCTTTGGGGACAGGTCATCCCAGATACGCAGTATTTT. It translates to CASSLWGQVIPDTQYF.

This chain links TRBV18 with TRBJ1-1; tentatively, D is TRBD1 (5 bases). The CDR3 sequence is 12 residues long. Germline CDR1 is KGHSH and CDR2 is LQKENI. The V gene lost 6 bases and the J gene lost 1 base, with 6 bases spanning the gap. CDR3 in amino acids: CASSGANTEAFF. CDR3 nucleotides: TGTGCCAGCTCCGGGGCGAACACTGAAGCTTTCTTT.

The rearrangement uses TRBV3-1 and TRBJ2-7; the D gene is possibly TRBD2 (5 bases). Trimming took off 3 bases at V and 5 bases at J, with 8 bases between the two ends. This CDR3 spans 12 amino acids. Germline CDR1 is LGHDT and CDR2 is YNNKEL (reference sequence). The CDR3 sequence: CASSHLANEQYF. The CDR3 bases are TGTGCCAGCAGCCACTTAGCGAACGAGCAGTACTTC.

This clonotype was counted between two and nine times. This rearrangement joins TRBV3-1 to TRBJ2-1; maybe TRBD1 (6 bases). CDR1 is LGHDT, CDR2 YNNKEL, per germline (reference sequence). The V end was cut by 0 bases, the J end by 15 bases, with 12 bases between. This CDR3 has 12 amino acids. CDR3 protein: CASSQDRGVRFF. DNA for the CDR3: TGTGCCAGCAGCCAAGACAGGGGAGTTCGGTTCTTC.

The rearrangement uses TRBV6-2 or TRBV6-3 and TRBJ2-1; D may be TRBD1 (6 bases). Germline V gene sequence: CDR1 MNHEY, CDR2 SVGEGT. V gave up 6 bases and J gave up 0 bases, with 9 bases separating them. The CDR3 is made up of 14 amino acids. This CDR3 reads CASRATGSYNEQFF. CDR3 nucleotide sequence: TGTGCCAGCAGGGCGACAGGCTCCTACAATGAGCAGTTCTTC.

This clonotype was counted between two and nine times. The chain employs TRBV5-1 and TRBJ2-3, with D hard to call. The CDR3 loop spans 17 amino acids. Germline V gives CDR1 SGHRS, CDR2 YFSETQ. Trimming pared 0 bases from V and 2 bases from J, leaving 16 bases between. CDR3 residues: CASSLAEWRLYTDTQYF. The DNA of the CDR3 is TGCGCCAGCAGCTTGGCCGAATGGCGCCTTTACACAGATACGCAGTATTTT. The full variable domain, in which reference TRBV5-1 and TRBJ2-3 provide the parts outside the CDR3, is KAGVTQTPRYLIKTRGQQVTLSCSPISGHRSVSWYQQTPGQGLQFLFEYFSETQRNKGNFPGRFSGRQFSNSRSEMNVSTLELGDSALYLCASSLAEWRLYTDTQYFGPGTRLTVL.

This chain links TRBV19 with TRBJ2-2; maybe TRBD2 (5 bases). Germline CDR1 reads LNHDA; CDR2 reads SQIVND (reference sequence). Deletions cut 7 bases from V and 3 bases from J, with 12 bases between. The CDR3 has 14 amino acids. The CDR3, as DNA: TGTGCCAGTAAATTACCGGGATACACCGGGGAGCTGTTTTTT. This gives the protein CASKLPGYTGELFF.

The rearrangement links TRBV29-1 to TRBJ2-6, with 13 bases that match TRBD2. The CDR3 runs to 19 residues. V lost 3 bases and J lost 2; bases outside the gene matches: 10. The germline V gene encodes CDR1 SQVTM and CDR2 ANQGSEA. CDR3 amino acids: CSVDSSGTSGKTGANVLTF. The CDR3 bases are TGCAGCGTTGATTCTTCCGGGACTAGCGGGAAGACTGGGGCCAACGTCCTGACTTTC.

There are a few counts of this clonotype. The chain is built from TRBV3-1 and TRBJ2-7; the D is unclear. CDR1 and CDR2 from the germline V gene are LGHDT and YNNKEL (reference sequence). This CDR3 spans 13 amino acids. Trimming removed 1 base at V and 9 bases at J, with 13 bases between. The CDR3 spells CASSQVGPVAQYF. The CDR3 region has the DNA TGTGCCAGCAGCCAAGTGGGCCCAGTTGCGCAGTACTTC.

This clonotype was detected only a few times. The V and J genes are TRBV20-1 and TRBJ2-5, with D perhaps being TRBD1 or TRBD2 (7 bases each). The CDR3 loop spans 14 amino acids. The V gene's germline CDR1 is DFQATT and CDR2 SNEGSKA (reference sequence). Trimming removed 5 bases at V and 5 bases at J, with 18 bases between. In nucleotides, the CDR3 is TGCAGTGCTCCCAAGACAGGGCGGGGGGAGACCCAGTACTTC. It encodes CSAPKTGRGETQYF.

This clonotype has more than one count but fewer than ten. This chain connects TRBV10-3 to TRBJ2-5, with 10 bases identical to TRBD2. The V gene end was trimmed by 0 bases and the J gene end by 1 base; junction bases not matched to a gene: 2. The germline gives CDR1 ENHRY, CDR2 SYGVKD. There are 16 residues in the CDR3. CDR3 residues: CAISESASGGQETQYF. The DNA of the CDR3 is TGTGCCATCAGTGAGTCGGCTAGCGGGGGCCAAGAGACCCAGTACTTC.